This T cell receptor beta chain derives from a study of cytomegalovirus exposure and HLA in healthy donors. Study findings and constraints: Some TCR beta chains (roughly 160 of them) were listed as cytomegalovirus-associated. Researchers reported in a later analysis that a missense DCLRE1C variant was tied to TCR beta V- and J-gene trimming.

PCR involved 60 Vbeta and 13 Jbeta primers. Clones were read by immunoSEQ multiplex PCR, and TCRdb kept only the in-frame ones, dropping some. Among around 150,000 clones listed, about 81% were seen once. Note on this clone: Its cognate antigen is unknown.

The CDR3 totals 16 residues. V shed 5 bases and J 3 bases; nucleotides not matched to a gene: 10. Germline loops: CDR1 SGHTA, CDR2 FQGTGA. This receptor was identified in a girl under 18 in good health and CMV-seropositive. Sequencing was done on a sample of PBMCs. V usage is TRBV7-3 and J usage is TRBJ2-7, with TRBD2 identical over 10 bases. The CDR3 bases are TGTGCCAGCAGCCCCCAGGGTCTAGCGGGAGACTACGAGCAGTACTTC. Translating gives CASSPQGLAGDYEQYF.